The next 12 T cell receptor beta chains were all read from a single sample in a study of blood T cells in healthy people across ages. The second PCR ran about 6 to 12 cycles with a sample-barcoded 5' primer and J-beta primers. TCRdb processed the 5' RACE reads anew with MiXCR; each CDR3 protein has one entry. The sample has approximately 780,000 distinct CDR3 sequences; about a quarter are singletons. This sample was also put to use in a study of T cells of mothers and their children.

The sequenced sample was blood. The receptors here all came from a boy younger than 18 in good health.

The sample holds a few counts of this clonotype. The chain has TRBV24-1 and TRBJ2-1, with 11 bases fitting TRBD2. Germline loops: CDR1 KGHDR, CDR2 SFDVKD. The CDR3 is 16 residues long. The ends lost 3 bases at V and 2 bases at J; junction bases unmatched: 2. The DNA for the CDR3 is TGTGCCACCAGTGATCCGGGACTAGCGGCCTACAATGAGCAGTTCTTC. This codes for CATSDPGLAAYNEQFF.

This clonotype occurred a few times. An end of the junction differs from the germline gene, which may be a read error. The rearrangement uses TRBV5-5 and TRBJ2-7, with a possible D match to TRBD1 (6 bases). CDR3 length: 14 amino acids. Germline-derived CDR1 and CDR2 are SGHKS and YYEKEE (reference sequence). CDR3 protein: CASGLEDRFYEQYF. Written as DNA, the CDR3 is TGTGCCAGCGGCTTGGAGGACAGATTCTACGAGCAGTACTTC.

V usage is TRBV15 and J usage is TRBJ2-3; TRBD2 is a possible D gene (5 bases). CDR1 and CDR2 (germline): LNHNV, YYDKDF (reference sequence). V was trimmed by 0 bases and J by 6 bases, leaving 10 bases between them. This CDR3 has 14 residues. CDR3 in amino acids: CATSRDNRGDTQYF. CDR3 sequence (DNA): TGTGCCACCAGCAGAGACAACCGGGGTGATACGCAGTATTTT.

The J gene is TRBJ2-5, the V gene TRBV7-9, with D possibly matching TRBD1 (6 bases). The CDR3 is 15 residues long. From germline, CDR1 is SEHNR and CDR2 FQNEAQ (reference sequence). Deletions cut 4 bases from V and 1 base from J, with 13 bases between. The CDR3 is CASSSPWTVQETQYF. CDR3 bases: TGTGCCAGCAGCTCACCTTGGACAGTCCAAGAGACCCAGTACTTC.

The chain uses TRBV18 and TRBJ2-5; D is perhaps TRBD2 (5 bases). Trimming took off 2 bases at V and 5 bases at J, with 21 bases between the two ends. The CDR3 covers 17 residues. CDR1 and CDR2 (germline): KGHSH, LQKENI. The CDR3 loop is CASSPIQSGRGEETQYF. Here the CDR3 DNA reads TGTGCCAGCTCACCAATCCAAAGTGGTCGGGGAGAGGAGACCCAGTACTTC.

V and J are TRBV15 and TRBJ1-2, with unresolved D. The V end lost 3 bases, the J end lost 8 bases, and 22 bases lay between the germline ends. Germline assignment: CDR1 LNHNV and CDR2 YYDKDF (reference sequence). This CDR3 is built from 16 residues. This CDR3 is CATSSRILENWSGYTF. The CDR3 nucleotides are TGTGCCACCAGCAGTCGGATCTTGGAGAACTGGAGCGGCTACACCTTC.

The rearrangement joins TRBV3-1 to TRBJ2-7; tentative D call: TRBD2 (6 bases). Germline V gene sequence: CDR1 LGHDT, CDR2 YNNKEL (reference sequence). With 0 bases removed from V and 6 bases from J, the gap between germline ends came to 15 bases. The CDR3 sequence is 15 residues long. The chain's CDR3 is CASSQERVLRGEQYF. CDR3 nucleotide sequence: TGTGCCAGCAGCCAAGAGAGGGTATTGCGGGGCGAGCAGTACTTC.

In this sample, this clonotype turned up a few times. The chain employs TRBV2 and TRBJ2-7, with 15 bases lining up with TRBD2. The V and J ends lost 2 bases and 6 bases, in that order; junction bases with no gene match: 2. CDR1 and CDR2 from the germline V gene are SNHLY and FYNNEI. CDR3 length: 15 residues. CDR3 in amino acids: CASSEWTSGGAEQYF. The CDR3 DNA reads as TGTGCCAGCAGTGAATGGACTAGCGGGGGGGCCGAGCAGTACTTC.

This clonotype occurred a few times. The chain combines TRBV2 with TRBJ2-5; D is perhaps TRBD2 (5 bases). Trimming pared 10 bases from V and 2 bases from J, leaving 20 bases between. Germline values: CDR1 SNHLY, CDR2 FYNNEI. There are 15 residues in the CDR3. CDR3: CAIPVAGLRQETQYF. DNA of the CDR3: TGTGCCATCCCCGTCGCTGGACTCAGACAAGAGACCCAGTACTTC.

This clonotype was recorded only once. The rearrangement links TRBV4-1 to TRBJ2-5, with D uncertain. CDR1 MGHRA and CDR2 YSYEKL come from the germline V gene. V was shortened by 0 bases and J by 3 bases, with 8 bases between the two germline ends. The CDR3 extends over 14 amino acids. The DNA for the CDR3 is TGCGCCAGCAGCCAAGAAGAACTGGAAGAGACCCAGTACTTC. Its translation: CASSQEELEETQYF.

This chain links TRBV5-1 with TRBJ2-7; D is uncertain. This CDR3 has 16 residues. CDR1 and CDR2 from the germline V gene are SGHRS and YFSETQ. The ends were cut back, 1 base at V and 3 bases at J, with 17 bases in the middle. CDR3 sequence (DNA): TGCGCCAGCAGCTTGTTACCTGGTCCAAGAGACTACGAGCAGTACTTC. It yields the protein CASSLLPGPRDYEQYF.

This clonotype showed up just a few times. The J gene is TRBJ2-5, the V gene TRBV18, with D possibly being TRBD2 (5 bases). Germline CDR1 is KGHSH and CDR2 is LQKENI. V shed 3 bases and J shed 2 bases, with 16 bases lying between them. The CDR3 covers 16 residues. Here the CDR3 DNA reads TGTGCCAGCTCACCTGGGCTAGGGAGAGGACAAGAGACCCAGTACTTC. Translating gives CASSPGLGRGQETQYF.